These T cell receptor beta chains were read from a single sample in a study of shared clonotypes between healthy human individuals. Libraries were prepared by immunoSEQ multiplex PCR; TCRdb keeps only in-frame clonotypes and omits some of them. The sample holds approximately 2,000,000 clones, around 93% seen once. The sequenced sample consisted of naive CD4+ T cells from PBMCs. These receptors originate from a man aged 18 to 35 in good health. Some clones in this sample may be carry-over from other donors' samples. The CDR3 runs from the conserved cysteine through the conserved F or W. Fields, in order: J gene, D gene, V gene, clone size, CDR3 DNA, CDR3 protein. D genes are given only for firm matches. Expanded clones get a size class; other rows say once, few or many, or leave the size out.

>TRBJ1-2|TRBD1|TRBV7-8|.
TGTGCCAGCAGCCCGAACAGGGGCGACTATGGCTACACCTTC
CASSPNRGDYGYTF
>TRBJ2-1|TRBD2|TRBV7-9|.
TGTGCCAGCAGCACCCAGGAAGCGGGAGGGGGCAATGAGCAGTTCTTC
CASSTQEAGGGNEQFF
>TRBJ1-3|TRBD1|TRBV6-6|once
TGTGCCAGCAGTTCAGGGGGTGCTGGAAACACCATATATTTT
CASSSGGAGNTIYF
>TRBJ1-1|.|TRBV7-3|few
TGTGCCAGCAGCTTAACCAGGAACACTGAAGCTTTCTTT
CASSLTRNTEAFF
>TRBJ1-5|TRBD1|TRBV28|.
TGTGCCAGCAGCTCACCGGGACAGGGAGGCAATCAGCCCCAGCATTTT
CASSSPGQGGNQPQHF
>TRBJ1-5|TRBD1|TRBV19|.
TGTGCCAGTAGTTTCCGGGACAGTATTAATCAGCCCCAGCATTTT
CASSFRDSINQPQHF
>TRBJ2-3|TRBD2|TRBV4-1|.
TGCGCCAGCAGCCAAAGACTAGCGGGAGAGCCTAGCACAGATACGCAGTATTTT
CASSQRLAGEPSTDTQYF
>TRBJ2-5|.|TRBV7-2|.
TGTGCCAGCAGCTTAGTCAAAGAGACCCAGTACTTC
CASSLVKETQYF
>TRBJ2-2|.|TRBV20-1|once
TGCAGTGCTAGAACCTCCGGGGAGCTGTTTTTT
CSARTSGELFF
>TRBJ1-2|.|TRBV9|.
TGTGCCAGCAGCCCATCGGACGGTACCTATGGCTACACCTTC
CASSPSDGTYGYTF
>TRBJ2-1|TRBD2|TRBV6-5|.
TGTGCCAGCAGAATGACTAGCGGGAGGGTCGAGTTCTTC
CASRMTSGRVEFF
>TRBJ2-5|TRBD1|TRBV4-1|.
TGCGCCAGCAGCCAAGATACCCGGACAGGGATAGAGACCCAGTACTTC
CASSQDTRTGIETQYF
>TRBJ1-1|TRBD1|TRBV30|.
TGTGCCTGGACGAGAATTCAGGGGGCTGAAGCTTTCTTT
CAWTRIQGAEAFF
>TRBJ2-6|TRBD1|TRBV6-1|.
TGTGCCAGCAGTGCTAAACCGGGACAGGGTATCTCTGGGGCCAACGTCCTGACTTTC
CASSAKPGQGISGANVLTF
>TRBJ2-3|.|TRBV11-3|.
TGTGCCAGCAGCTTACGCCAGGGAACAGATACGCAGTATTTT
CASSLRQGTDTQYF
>TRBJ2-7|.|TRBV7-9|.
TGTGCCAGCAGCAACGAGGGGGGCGAGCAGTACTTC
CASSNEGGEQYF
>TRBJ2-7|TRBD2|TRBV4-3|.
TGCGCCAGCAGCCAACAAGCGGGAGACGGCTACGAGCAGTACTTC
CASSQQAGDGYEQYF
>TRBJ1-4|.|TRBV19|.
TGTGCCAGTAGTTCTCAGGGGCTTGGGGCTGAAAAACTGTTTTTT
CASSSQGLGAEKLFF
>TRBJ1-5|.|TRBV19|.
TGTGCCAGTAGGGACCTCCGGATCCGGGAGGGTCAGCCCCAGCATTTT
CASRDLRIREGQPQHF
>TRBJ2-3|.|TRBV27|.
TGTGCCAGCAGCCCGTACGCATTTAGCACAGATACGCAGTATTTT
CASSPYAFSTDTQYF
>TRBJ2-5|TRBD2|TRBV4-3|.
TGCGCCAGCAGCCAAAGGCCCCCGGGAGCGGGGGGGGAGACCCAGTACTTC
CASSQRPPGAGGETQYF
>TRBJ2-2|TRBD1|TRBV28|.
TGTGCCAGCAGTTTAGGACAGGGGACGGACACCGGGGAGCTGTTTTTT
CASSLGQGTDTGELFF
>TRBJ1-5|TRBD1|TRBV2|.
TGTGCCAGCAGCACGGACAGGGGGCGGCCCCAGCATTTT
CASSTDRGRPQHF
>TRBJ1-2|.|TRBV27|few
TGTGCCAGCAGCCCTAGACTGCGACAGGACGGCTACACCTTC
CASSPRLRQDGYTF
>TRBJ2-7|TRBD1|TRBV30|.
TGTGCCTGGGCGGGACAGGGTAGGCTCTACGAGCAGTACTTC
CAWAGQGRLYEQYF
>TRBJ2-1|TRBD2|TRBV2|.
TGTGCCAGCAGTTGGGGGGGACTAGCGGGAGATGGGGAGCAGTTCTTC
CASSWGGLAGDGEQFF
>TRBJ2-2|.|TRBV11-3|.
TGTGCCAGCAGCTTTATAGACACCGGGGAGCTGTTTTTT
CASSFIDTGELFF
>TRBJ2-3|.|TRBV2|.
TGTGCCATATCGTGGAGCACAGATACGCAGTATTTT
CAISWSTDTQYF
>TRBJ2-7|TRBD1|TRBV4-1|.
TGCGCCAGCAGCCTCGGGACAGGGTTGCCCTACGAGCAGTACTTC
CASSLGTGLPYEQYF
>TRBJ1-2|TRBD1|TRBV28|.
TGTGCCAGCACTAGACAGGGGGCCCAAAACTATGGCTACACCTTC
CASTRQGAQNYGYTF
>TRBJ2-3|.|TRBV19|.
TGTGCCAGTACAGCCGGGTCTTGGCGGGTCACAGATACGCAGTATTTT
CASTAGSWRVTDTQYF
>TRBJ2-1|.|TRBV5-1|.
TGCGCCAGCAGCTTCCGACAGCCCAGCTACAATGAGCAGTTCTTC
CASSFRQPSYNEQFF
>TRBJ1-3|.|TRBV30|.
TGTGCCTGGAGTGTACCCGGACACTCTGTACGAAACACCATATATTTT
CAWSVPGHSVRNTIYF
>TRBJ1-4|TRBD1|TRBV28|.
TGTGCCAGCAGTTTCACAGGGGGCGTCGAAAAACTGTTTTTT
CASSFTGGVEKLFF
>TRBJ2-4|.|TRBV15|.
TGTGCCACCAGCTCGGGGATAGCCAAAAACATTCAGTACTTC
CATSSGIAKNIQYF
>TRBJ1-2|TRBD1|TRBV19|.
TGTGCCAGTAGACCGATCGGGACAGTCGATGGCTACACCTTC
CASRPIGTVDGYTF
>TRBJ2-1|.|TRBV2|.
TGTGCCAGCAGTGAAGCGCACAGGATCAAGTTCTTC
CASSEAHRIKFF
>TRBJ1-3|.|TRBV5-6|.
TGTGCCAGCCAATTTAGGGCCTCCTCTGGAAACACCATATATTTT
CASQFRASSGNTIYF
>TRBJ2-1|.|TRBV29-1|.
TGCAGCGTTTACGGGATCTCAACCTACAATGAGCAGTTCTTC
CSVYGISTYNEQFF
>TRBJ2-7|.|TRBV6-1|.
TGTGCCAGCAGTGAAGCGGCGGCAGGGACCCCCTACGAGCAGTACTTC
CASSEAAAGTPYEQYF
>TRBJ2-7|TRBD2|TRBV27|.
TGTGCCAGCTACCGACTAGCGGGCCTCTCCTACGAGCAGTACTTC
CASYRLAGLSYEQYF
>TRBJ2-7|TRBD1|TRBV11-2|.
TGTGCCAGCAGCTTAGCAGGGACAGACGAGCAGTACTTC
CASSLAGTDEQYF
>TRBJ1-1|.|TRBV10-3|.
TGTGCCATCAGTGAGTGGGGCGGGCGTGCTGAAGCTTTCTTT
CAISEWGGRAEAFF
>TRBJ1-5|.|TRBV9|once
TGTGCCAGCAGCCCTTGGGCGGTCGTGGGCAGCCCCCAGCATTTT
CASSPWAVVGSPQHF
>TRBJ1-1|TRBD1|TRBV19|.
TGTGCCAGTAGGGTGGGACAGAGAAGTACTGAAGCTTTCTTT
CASRVGQRSTEAFF
>TRBJ1-2|.|TRBV6-1|.
TGTGCCAGCAGTGAACAGCCGACCAACTATGGCTACACCTTC
CASSEQPTNYGYTF
>TRBJ1-2|.|TRBV18|.
TGTGCCAGCTCACTGACGGACACTAACTATGGCTACACCTTC
CASSLTDTNYGYTF
>TRBJ2-1|.|TRBV6-5|.
TGTGCCAGCAGTCGCCGGAATGAGCAGTTCTTC
CASSRRNEQFF
>TRBJ2-1|TRBD1|TRBV2|.
TGTGCCAGCAGTGAACGGACAGGGGGCCGCGGCGCGAATGAGCAGTTCTTC
CASSERTGGRGANEQFF
>TRBJ1-5|TRBD1|TRBV5-8|.
TGTGCCAGCAGCTTACGACAGGGACATCGGAACAATCAGCCCCAGCATTTT
CASSLRQGHRNNQPQHF
>TRBJ2-4|.|TRBV7-9|.
TGTGCCAGCAGCCCCGTGGACATTCAGTACTTC
CASSPVDIQYF
>TRBJ1-1|TRBD1|TRBV7-2|.
TGTGCCAGCAGCTTATGGGACAGAAAGAACACTGAAGCTTTCTTT
CASSLWDRKNTEAFF
>TRBJ2-1|TRBD2|TRBV10-3|.
TGTGCCATCAGCCCTGGACTAGCGGGAGGGCTAGAGACCTACAATGAGCAGTTCTTC
CAISPGLAGGLETYNEQFF
>TRBJ1-2|.|TRBV4-3|.
TGCGCCAGCAGCCAAGTTGGGCGGATCTATGGCTACACCTTC
CASSQVGRIYGYTF
>TRBJ2-2|.|TRBV28|.
TGTGCCAGCAGCCAGGGGGGACACACCGGGGAGCTGTTTTTT
CASSQGGHTGELFF
>TRBJ2-3|TRBD2|TRBV9|.
TGTGCCAGCAGCCTCAGTAGCGGGAGGGCAGATACGCAGTATTTT
CASSLSSGRADTQYF